The source of this TCR beta chain is a study of beta chain features in type 1 diabetes. This clone was observed a few times. Its antigen is not known. Study-wide results and limits: There were fewer insertions and more deletions at the VDJ junctions of type 1 diabetes patients. A PCR bias possibly favoring shorter templates would apply equally to patients and controls. A moderate, significant TCRB CDR3 shortening appeared in type 1 diabetes across four CD4+ subsets. A greater similarity of naive, central memory and Treg TCRB repertoires was seen among patients than among healthy donors.

Every isolated RNA sample was fully reverse transcribed, so sequencing captured expressed TCRB transcripts. The read count averaged roughly 3.5 million across naive, central memory and regulatory T cell samples. Repertoires were generated with immunoSEQ multiplex PCR, while TCRdb's copy carries only in-frame clones and drops some. This sample carries some 370,000 clones, roughly 9.8% of them seen once, and the ten largest clones take over 0.45%. Trimming shortened V by 6 bases and J by 2 bases, and 12 bases separated the two germline ends. The CDR3 is 14 residues long. CDR1 and CDR2 from the germline V gene are LNHDA and SQIVND (reference sequence).

The receptor's source is a man younger than 45 with type 1 diabetes. The chain links TRBV19 to TRBJ2-3, with D maybe TRBD2 (6 bases). Sequenced sample: central memory CD4+ T cells from blood. The chain's CDR3 is CASSHRESTDTQYF. CDR3 nucleotides: TGTGCCAGTAGCCATCGGGAGTCCACAGATACGCAGTATTTT.